The rows below give T cell receptor beta chains drawn from one sample of a study of metastatic and nonmetastatic thyroid tumors. TCRdb re-called clones via MiXCR from the PCR reads. The table shows about 24,000 clones, with around 19% occurring only once. The specimen sequenced was adjacent normal tissue. These receptors were collected from a male donor with papillary thyroid cancer or a benign thyroid nodule (not recorded which). Some clones in this sample may be carry-over from other donors' samples. Both conserved end residues are part of each CDR3. D genes are given only for firm matches. Clone size is given for some rows only: seen once, a few or many times, or a class if the clone is expanded.

clone size,V gene,D gene,J gene,CDR3 protein,CDR3 DNA
medium-sized,TRBV6-1,-,TRBJ1-1,CASSHTQGATEAFF,TGTGCCAGCAGTCATACCCAGGGCGCCACTGAAGCTTTCTTT
many,TRBV20-1,TRBD1,TRBJ2-2,CSAEPPGTANTGELFF,TGCAGTGCTGAGCCCCCCGGGACAGCGAACACCGGGGAGCTGTTTTTT
medium-sized,TRBV6-1,-,TRBJ1-5,CASRNGQINQPQHF,TGTGCCAGCAGGAATGGACAGATCAATCAGCCCCAGCATTTT
-,TRBV6-2/TRBV6-3,-,TRBJ1-3,CASRGTAAPQRTGNTIYF,TGTGCCAGCCGGGGAACAGCAGCCCCCCAGAGAACGGGAAACACCATATATTTT
many,TRBV28,-,TRBJ2-5,CASSNSVQETQYF,TGTGCCAGCAGTAATTCAGTCCAAGAGACCCAGTACTTC
medium-sized,TRBV6-5,-,TRBJ1-2,CASSSQITAGYTF,TGTGCCAGCAGTTCTCAGATTACAGCGGGCTACACCTTC
many,TRBV5-1,TRBD1,TRBJ1-1,CASSQDRGRAEAFF,TGCGCCAGCAGCCAGGACAGGGGACGCGCTGAAGCTTTCTTT
-,TRBV28,-,TRBJ1-5,CASSFSVVQPQHF,TGTGCCAGCAGTTTCTCAGTGGTCCAGCCCCAGCATTTT
many,TRBV9,-,TRBJ2-5,CASSVFEETQYF,TGTGCCAGCAGCGTCTTCGAAGAGACCCAGTACTTC
-,TRBV5-4,-,TRBJ2-2,CASSLAVYTGELFF,TGTGCCAGCAGCTTGGCGGTGTACACCGGGGAGCTGTTTTTT
few,TRBV6-5,-,TRBJ2-3,CASSFSWTALQPQYF,TGTGCCAGCAGTTTTTCATGGACTGCGCTTCAGCCGCAGTATTTT
many,TRBV4-1,-,TRBJ2-5,CASSQDPQAETQYF,TGCGCCAGCAGCCAAGACCCACAGGCGGAGACCCAGTACTTC
many,TRBV4-3,TRBD2,TRBJ2-3,CASSQDGPPSGRGADTQYF,TGCGCCAGCAGCCAAGATGGTCCGCCTAGCGGGAGGGGGGCAGATACGCAGTATTTT
medium-sized,TRBV10-3,TRBD2,TRBJ2-1,CATQRVAGEYNEQFF,TGTGCCACCCAAAGAGTAGCGGGAGAATACAATGAGCAGTTCTTC
many,TRBV19,-,TRBJ1-2,CASSITILTGTNYGYTF,TGTGCCAGTAGTATTACCATCCTGACCGGGACTAACTATGGCTACACCTTC
-,TRBV5-5,-,TRBJ1-2,CASRPVGQSYGYTF,TGTGCCAGCAGGCCGGTGGGGCAGAGCTATGGCTACACCTTC
-,TRBV11-2,-,TRBJ2-3,CAISLMWSGTDTQYF,TGTGCCATCAGCTTAATGTGGTCGGGGACGGATACGCAGTATTTT
-,TRBV5-6,TRBD2,TRBJ2-3,CASSTGGSPGDTQYF,TGTGCCAGCAGTACGGGCGGGAGCCCCGGGGATACGCAGTATTTT
many,TRBV30,-,TRBJ2-1,CAWSSAGNEQFF,TGTGCCTGGTCTTCCGCGGGCAATGAGCAGTTCTTC
-,TRBV6-5,-,TRBJ1-5,CASSYRTGKRSNQPQHF,TGTGCCAGCAGTTACAGGACGGGAAAGAGGAGCAATCAGCCCCAGCATTTT
-,TRBV11-2,TRBD1,TRBJ1-1,CASSSNRGRDTEAFF,TGTGCCAGCAGCTCTAACAGGGGTCGGGACACTGAAGCTTTCTTT
many,TRBV4-1,TRBD1,TRBJ1-1,CASSQVPGTGGINTEAFF,TGCGCCAGCAGCCAAGTACCCGGGACAGGGGGAATAAACACTGAAGCTTTCTTT
few,TRBV28,TRBD1,TRBJ1-2,CASSDRVRNYGYTF,TGTGCCAGCTCGGACAGGGTCCGCAACTATGGCTACACCTTC
many,TRBV7-9,TRBD1,TRBJ2-6,CASSLAILGQGWSGANVLTF,TGTGCCAGCAGCTTAGCGATCCTAGGACAGGGGTGGTCTGGGGCCAACGTCCTGACTTTC
-,TRBV20-1,-,TRBJ1-2,CSARDRSNYGYTF,TGCAGTGCTAGAGATAGATCTAACTATGGCTACACATTC
many,TRBV20-1,TRBD1,TRBJ1-5,CSAGDSGNQPQHF,TGCAGTGCTGGGGACAGCGGCAATCAGCCCCAGCATTTT
many,TRBV6-1,-,TRBJ1-4,CASRALKITGPTNEKLFF,TGTGCCAGCCGTGCCCTCAAAATCACAGGTCCAACTAATGAAAAACTGTTTTTT
many,TRBV12-3/TRBV12-4,-,TRBJ1-4,CASGTGYEKLFF,TGTGCCAGCGGGACGGGGTATGAAAAACTGTTTTTT
medium-sized,TRBV6-1,-,TRBJ1-6,CASRVVADNSPLHF,TGTGCCAGCAGGGTCGTGGCAGATAATTCACCCCTCCACTTT
many,TRBV9,TRBD2,TRBJ2-3,CASSVAPGGMGTDTQYF,TGTGCCAGCAGCGTAGCCCCCGGGGGGATGGGCACAGATACGCAGTATTTT
medium-sized,TRBV12-3/TRBV12-4,TRBD1,TRBJ1-5,CASRRGQGNQPQHF,TGTGCCAGCAGGAGGGGGCAGGGCAATCAGCCCCAGCATTTT
-,TRBV6-1,TRBD2,TRBJ2-5,CASSLTSYTPQETQYF,TGTGCCAGCAGTTTGACTAGCTACACCCCACAAGAGACCCAGTACTTC
many,TRBV5-1,-,TRBJ2-3,CASSTSTDTQYF,TGCGCCAGCAGTACTAGCACAGATACGCAGTATTTT
few,TRBV7-9,-,TRBJ1-5,CASISLGQPQHF,TGTGCCAGCATCTCTCTGGGTCAGCCCCAGCATTTT
few,TRBV2,-,TRBJ2-1,CANSENPRTKQFF,TGTGCCAATAGTGAAAACCCCCGGACTAAGCAGTTCTTC
-,TRBV12-3/TRBV12-4,-,TRBJ1-2,CASSRRAVAGEGYTF,TGTGCCAGCAGTAGACGCGCCGTGGCAGGGGAAGGCTACACCTTC
-,TRBV7-6,-,TRBJ2-1,CASSHEVALFSYDEQFF,TGTGCCAGCAGCCATGAAGTTGCCCTCTTCTCCTACGATGAGCAGTTCTTC
medium-sized,TRBV9,-,TRBJ2-3,CASSVVADTQYF,TGTGCCAGCAGCGTAGTGGCAGATACGCAGTATTTT
medium-sized,TRBV7-9,-,TRBJ2-7,CASSPIGYEQYF,TGTGCCAGCAGCCCAATTGGCTACGAGCAGTACTTC
many,TRBV5-8,-,TRBJ1-3,CASSLEPGSGNTIYF,TGTGCCAGCAGCTTGGAGCCGGGCTCTGGAAACACCATATATTTT
-,TRBV9,-,TRBJ2-3,CASSVRGASTDTQYF,TGTGCCAGCAGCGTACGGGGTGCTAGCACAGATACTCAGTATTTT
-,TRBV11-2,-,TRBJ2-3,CASSLGANTQYF,TGTGCCAGCAGCTTAGGAGCGAATACGCAGTATTTT
-,TRBV6-9,-,TRBJ1-5,CASSSPGPQHF,TGTGCCAGCAGTTCCCCCGGGCCCCAGCATTTT
medium-sized,TRBV28,-,TRBJ1-4,CASSGPLGEKLFF,TGTGCCAGCAGTGGACCCCTGGGGGAAAAACTGTTTTTT
medium-sized,TRBV20-1,-,TRBJ1-1,CSARDRPLGTEAFF,TGCAGTGCTAGGGACAGACCCCTTGGCACTGAAGCTTTCTTT
medium-sized,TRBV12-3/TRBV12-4,TRBD1,TRBJ1-3,CASRRTGDSSGNTIYF,TGTGCCAGCAGACGAACCGGGGACAGCTCTGGAAACACCATATATTTT
many,TRBV19,-,TRBJ1-5,CASQSGQEKIYSNQPQHF,TGTGCCAGCCAAAGTGGGCAGGAGAAGATTTATAGCAATCAGCCCCAGCATTTT
medium-sized,TRBV6-1,-,TRBJ1-1,CASSVQGGYTEAFF,TGTGCCAGCAGTGTACAGGGAGGGTACACTGAAGCTTTCTTT
many,TRBV4-2,TRBD1,TRBJ1-4,CASSQGIAGGGTNEKLFF,TGTGCCAGCAGCCAAGGAATTGCAGGGGGTGGAACTAATGAAAAACTGTTTTTT
-,TRBV5-1,TRBD1,TRBJ2-7,CASSLAGGWDRVNEQYF,TGCGCCAGCAGCTTGGCCGGGGGATGGGACAGGGTCAACGAGCAGTACTTC
-,TRBV5-6,TRBD2,TRBJ2-7,CASSCLAGGTCEQYF,TGTGCCAGCAGCTGTCTAGCGGGGGGAACCTGCGAGCAGTACTTC
many,TRBV3-1,TRBD2,TRBJ2-1,CASSQGEGLNEQFF,TGTGCCAGCAGCCAAGGGGAGGGCCTCAATGAGCAGTTCTTC
many,TRBV7-8,-,TRBJ2-5,CASSLGTRYQETQYF,TGTGCCAGCAGCCTCGGAACTCGGTACCAAGAGACCCAGTACTTC
-,TRBV10-1,TRBD1,TRBJ2-7,CASRDTGTAYEQYF,TGCGCCAGCAGAGATACCGGGACAGCATACGAGCAGTACTTC
many,TRBV5-1,-,TRBJ1-1,CASSFRGYTEAFF,TGCGCCAGCAGTTTCCGGGGATACACTGAAGCTTTCTTT
-,TRBV4-3,-,TRBJ1-2,CASSQGRVGFYTF,TGCGCCAGCAGCCAAGGGAGGGTAGGATTCTACACCTTC
many,TRBV28,-,TRBJ1-1,CASRDVRTEAFF,TGTGCCAGCAGGGACGTTCGGACTGAAGCTTTCTTT
few,TRBV28,TRBD1,TRBJ2-7,CASSPRTGNFHLSYEQYF,TGTGCCAGCAGTCCTCGGACAGGGAACTTCCACCTCTCCTACGAGCAGTACTTC
-,TRBV6-2/TRBV6-3,TRBD1,TRBJ2-1,CASSYYFTGTGARNEQFF,TGTGCCAGCAGTTATTACTTTACCGGGACAGGTGCTCGAAATGAGCAGTTCTTC
few,TRBV10-3,-,TRBJ2-6,CAISGSSRGTGANFLTF,TGTGCCATCAGTGGGTCCAGTCGGGGCACCGGGGCCAACTTCCTGACTTTC